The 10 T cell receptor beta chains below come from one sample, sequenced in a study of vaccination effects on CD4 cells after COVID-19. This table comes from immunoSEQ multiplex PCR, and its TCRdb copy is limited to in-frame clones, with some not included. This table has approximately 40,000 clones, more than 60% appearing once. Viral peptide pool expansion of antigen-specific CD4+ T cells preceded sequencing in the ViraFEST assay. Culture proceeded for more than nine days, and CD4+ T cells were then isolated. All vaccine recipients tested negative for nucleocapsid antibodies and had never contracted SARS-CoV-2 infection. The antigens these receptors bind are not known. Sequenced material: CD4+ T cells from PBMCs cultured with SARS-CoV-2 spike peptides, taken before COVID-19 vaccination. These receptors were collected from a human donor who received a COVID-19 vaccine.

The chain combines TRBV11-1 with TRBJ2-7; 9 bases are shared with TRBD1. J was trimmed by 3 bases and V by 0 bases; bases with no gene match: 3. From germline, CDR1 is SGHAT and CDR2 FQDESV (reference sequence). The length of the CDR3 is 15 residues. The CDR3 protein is CASSLAQGAVYEQYF. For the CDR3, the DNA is TGTGCCAGCAGCTTAGCACAGGGGGCCGTCTACGAGCAGTACTTC. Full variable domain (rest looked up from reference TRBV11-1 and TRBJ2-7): EAEVAQSPRYKITEKSQAVAFWCDPISGHATLYWYRQILGQGPELLVQFQDESVVDDSQLPKDRFSAERLKGVDSTLKIQPAELGDSAMYLCASSLAQGAVYEQYFGPGTRLTVT.

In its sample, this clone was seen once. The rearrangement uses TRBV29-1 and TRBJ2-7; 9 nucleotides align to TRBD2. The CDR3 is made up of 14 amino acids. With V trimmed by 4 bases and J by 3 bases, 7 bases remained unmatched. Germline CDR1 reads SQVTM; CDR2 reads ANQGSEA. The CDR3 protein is CSVGKTSGHYEQYF. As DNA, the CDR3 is TGCAGCGTTGGGAAGACTAGCGGTCACTACGAGCAGTACTTC.

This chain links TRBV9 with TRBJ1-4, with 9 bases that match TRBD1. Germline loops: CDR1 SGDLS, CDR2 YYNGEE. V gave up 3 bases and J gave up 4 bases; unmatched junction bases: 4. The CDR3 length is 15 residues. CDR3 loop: CASSGQTGGNEKLFF. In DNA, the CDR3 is TGTGCCAGCAGCGGGCAGACAGGGGGTAATGAAAAACTGTTTTTT.

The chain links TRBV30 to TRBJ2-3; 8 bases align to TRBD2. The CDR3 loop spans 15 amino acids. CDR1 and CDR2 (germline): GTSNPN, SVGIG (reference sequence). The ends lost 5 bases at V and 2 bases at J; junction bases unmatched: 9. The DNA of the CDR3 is TGTGCCTGGGCTGGAAGCGGGGGCCTCACAGATACGCAGTATTTT. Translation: CAWAGSGGLTDTQYF.

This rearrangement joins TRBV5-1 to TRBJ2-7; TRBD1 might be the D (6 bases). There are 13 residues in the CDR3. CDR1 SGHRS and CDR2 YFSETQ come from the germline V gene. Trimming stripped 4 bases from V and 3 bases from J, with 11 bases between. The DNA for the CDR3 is TGCGCCAGCAGCCCCGGACAGAGCTACGAGCAGTACTTC. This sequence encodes CASSPGQSYEQYF. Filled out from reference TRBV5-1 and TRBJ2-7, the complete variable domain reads KAGVTQTPRYLIKTRGQQVTLSCSPISGHRSVSWYQQTPGQGLQFLFEYFSETQRNKGNFPGRFSGRQFSNSRSEMNVSTLELGDSALYLCASSPGQSYEQYFGPGTRLTVT.

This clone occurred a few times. CDR3: CASSPPYGYGYTF. CDR3 DNA sequence: TGTGCCAGCTCACCACCGTACGGTTATGGCTACACCTTC. The rearrangement joins TRBV18 to TRBJ1-2; D is undetermined. V lost 0 bases, J lost 5 bases, and 7 bases lay in between. The CDR3 has 13 amino acids. Germline assignment: CDR1 KGHSH and CDR2 LQKENI.

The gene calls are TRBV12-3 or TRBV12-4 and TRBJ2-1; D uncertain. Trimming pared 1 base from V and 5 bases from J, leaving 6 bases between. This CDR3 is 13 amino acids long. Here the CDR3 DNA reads TGTGCCAGCAGTTTAGGCAGTCACAATGAGCAGTTCTTC. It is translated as CASSLGSHNEQFF.

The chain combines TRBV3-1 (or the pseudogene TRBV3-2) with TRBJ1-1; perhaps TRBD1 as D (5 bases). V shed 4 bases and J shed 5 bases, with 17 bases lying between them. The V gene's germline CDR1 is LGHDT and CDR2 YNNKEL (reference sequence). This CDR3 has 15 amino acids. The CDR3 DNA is TGTGCCAGCAGCCTGAGTTCTAGGGGAGAAACTGAAGCTTTCTTT. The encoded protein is CASSLSSRGETEAFF.

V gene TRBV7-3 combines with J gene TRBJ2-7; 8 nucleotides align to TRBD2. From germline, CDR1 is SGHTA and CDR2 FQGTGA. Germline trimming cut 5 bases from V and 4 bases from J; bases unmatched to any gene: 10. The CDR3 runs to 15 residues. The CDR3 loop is CASSPHAGGVYEQYF. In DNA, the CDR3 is TGTGCCAGCAGCCCTCATGCGGGGGGAGTTTACGAGCAGTACTTC.

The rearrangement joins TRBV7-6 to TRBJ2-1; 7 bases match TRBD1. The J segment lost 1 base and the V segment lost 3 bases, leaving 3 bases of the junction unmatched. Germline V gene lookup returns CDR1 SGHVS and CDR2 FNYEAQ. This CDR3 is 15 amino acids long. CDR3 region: CASSLGTASYNEQFF. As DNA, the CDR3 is TGTGCCAGCAGCTTGGGGACAGCTTCCTACAATGAGCAGTTCTTC.